The clone carrying this TCR beta chain occurred many times. Its matching antigen is unknown. Amplification of the TCR beta CDR3 regions used RNA transcripts (as template). After a first-round RT-PCR with HTBI primers, a second-round multiplex PCR was run. TCRdb processed the multiplex PCR reads anew with MiXCR; each CDR3 protein has one entry. This sample has 400,000 to 500,000 distinct CDR3 sequences, with roughly 21% found just once. Germline V gene lookup returns CDR1 SQVTM and CDR2 ANQGSEA. The V gene lost 3 bases and the J gene lost 0 bases, with 14 bases spanning the gap. The CDR3 runs 15 residues. This specimen comes from a study of Graves' ophthalmopathy and Graves' hyperthyroidism. Broader study findings: A 13-signature model separated ophthalmopathy from stable hyperthyroidism, reaching about 90% sensitivity and around 79% specificity cross-validated.

The authors isolated PBMCs from about 10 ml of fresh peripheral blood. This clonotype originated in a woman aged 18 to 35 with stable Graves' hyperthyroidism. The sample taken for sequencing was peripheral blood. The rearrangement uses TRBV29-1 and TRBJ1-1; D not resolved. The chain's CDR3 is CSVDGPYEMNTEAFF. Written as DNA, the CDR3 is TGCAGCGTTGATGGTCCATACGAGATGAACACTGAAGCTTTCTTT.